The present T cell receptor beta chain was sequenced within a study of blood T cell repertoires in COVID-19. The CDR3 extends over 14 amino acids. Germline V gene data show CDR1 as LGHNA and CDR2 as YNFKEQ. The junction had 4 bases not matched to a gene; V was cut back by 1 base and J by 8 bases. Authors' data handling: Amplified reference gene primers provided the basis for estimating nucleated cell counts. Some clones are missing from TCRdb's copy, which holds only in-frame ones; the method was immunoSEQ multiplex PCR. The D gene and trimming were derived from the DNA, and the V and J assignments and clone size from that table. The sample contains about 190,000 clones, around nine tenths of which appear only once.

Source material: peripheral blood. The sequence derives from a woman between 65 and 79 years old with COVID-19, enrolled during active disease. This chain uses TRBV4-2 with TRBJ1-4; 7 nucleotides match TRBD1. This CDR3 is CASSQGDRGEKLFF. DNA for the CDR3: TGTGCCAGCAGCCAAGGGGACAGAGGAGAAAAACTGTTTTTT.